One sample yielded the 27 T cell receptor beta chains listed below, sequenced in a study of T cells in Graves' hyperthyroidism and ophthalmopathy. The TCR beta CDR3 regions underwent amplification using RNA transcripts as the source. The HTBI primer set was used in a first-round RT-PCR of the TCR CDR3. Via MiXCR, TCRdb re-called the multiplex PCR reads, giving one row per CDR3 protein. Counted here are about 290,000 distinct CDR3 sequences, 13% occurring once; the ten biggest clones make up roughly 8.5%. Material for sequencing was blood. These receptors were obtained from a woman aged 25 to 39 with Graves' hyperthyroidism that later progressed to Graves' ophthalmopathy.

This clonotype was found many times. The genes are TRBV20-1 and TRBJ1-2; D perhaps matches TRBD1 (5 bases). The CDR3 is 11 residues long. V dropped 3 bases and J dropped 7 bases, with 9 bases sitting between them. The germline V gene has CDR1 DFQATT and CDR2 SNEGSKA (reference sequence). The CDR3 loop reads CSASGGRGYTF. The CDR3 coding sequence is TGCAGTGCTAGTGGGGGTCGTGGCTACACCTTC.

This clonotype was recorded many times. The V and J genes are TRBV27 and TRBJ2-1; D ambiguous. The CDR3 has 12 residues. The V end lost 3 bases, the J end lost 5 bases, and 5 bases lay between the germline ends. Germline values: CDR1 MNHEY, CDR2 SMNVEV (reference sequence). The CDR3 bases are TGTGCCAGCAGTTTCCTTAACAATGAGCAGTTCTTC. Translating gives CASSFLNNEQFF.

Many counts were recorded for this clonotype. The rearrangement joins TRBV7-2 to TRBJ2-2; D assignment may be TRBD1 or TRBD2 (7 bases each). CDR1 and CDR2 from the germline V gene are SGHTA and FQGNSA. The CDR3 is 16 amino acids. V lost 4 bases, J lost 7 bases, and 19 bases lay in between. Written as DNA, the CDR3 is TGTGCCAGCAGCTCCCAGGGGGTAGCGGGTATCGGGGAGCTGTTTTTT. Translating gives CASSSQGVAGIGELFF.

This clonotype was detected many times. The chain links TRBV20-1 to TRBJ1-5; D perhaps matches TRBD1 (5 bases). V dropped 0 bases and J dropped 4 bases, with 19 bases sitting between them. The germline gives CDR1 DFQATT, CDR2 SNEGSKA (reference sequence). The CDR3 extends over 17 amino acids. The CDR3 loop is CSARDSSLPGQNQPQHF. CDR3 sequence (DNA): TGCAGTGCTAGAGATTCGTCTCTTCCGGGGCAGAATCAGCCCCAGCATTTT.

The chain carries TRBV7-9 and TRBJ2-7; perhaps TRBD1 as D (6 bases). The CDR3 totals 13 residues. Trimming took off 7 bases at V and 6 bases at J, with 16 bases between the two ends. CDR1 SEHNR and CDR2 FQNEAQ come from the germline V gene (reference sequence). CDR3 sequence reads: CASTRTGKGEQYF. CDR3 nucleotides: TGTGCCAGCACCAGAACAGGGAAGGGCGAGCAGTACTTC. Full variable domain (missing parts from reference TRBV7-9 and TRBJ2-7): DTGVSQNPRHKITKRGQNVTFRCDPISEHNRLYWYRQTLGQGPEFLTYFQNEAQLEKSRLLSDRFSAERPKGSFSTLEIQRTEQGDSAMYLCASTRTGKGEQYFGPGTRLTVT.

In this sample, this clonotype turned up many times. The chain uses TRBV7-2 and TRBJ2-2; weak D call: TRBD1 (6 bases). V lost 4 bases to trimming and J lost 8 bases, with 14 bases between them. This CDR3 is 14 amino acids long. CDR1 and CDR2 (germline): SGHTA, FQGNSA. The chain's CDR3 is CASSSLQGLGELFF. CDR3 nucleotide sequence: TGTGCCAGCAGCTCCCTTCAGGGGTTAGGGGAGCTGTTTTTT.

There are a few counts of this clonotype. The rearrangement uses TRBV6-1 and TRBJ1-2, with D tentatively TRBD1 (6 bases). The CDR3 length is 13 residues. V was cut by 8 bases and J by 2 bases, with 12 bases left in between. Germline assignment: CDR1 MNHNS and CDR2 SASEGT. CDR3 DNA sequence: TGTGCCAGCCGGCGGACAGACAACTATGGCTACACCTTC. It is translated as CASRRTDNYGYTF.

The chain combines TRBV19 with TRBJ1-1, with D perhaps TRBD1 (5 bases). The CDR3 runs 16 residues. Germline lookup yields CDR1 LNHDA and CDR2 SQIVND (reference sequence). The V gene lost 3 bases and the J gene lost 5 bases, with 19 bases spanning the gap. DNA for the CDR3: TGTGCCAGTAGTATGCAGACGAGCGGGACGGAGACTGAAGCTTTCTTT. Amino acid sequence: CASSMQTSGTETEAFF.

This clonotype was detected ten times or more. V gene TRBV6-5 combines with J gene TRBJ2-7; 9 nucleotides match TRBD2. The CDR3 loop spans 14 amino acids. Germline values: CDR1 MNHEY, CDR2 SVGAGI. The junction had 5 bases not matched to a gene; V was cut back by 2 bases and J by 6 bases. The DNA of the CDR3 is TGTGCCAGCAGTTACGAGTTAGCGGGAGCCGAGCAGTACTTC. Translation gives CASSYELAGAEQYF.

This clonotype was found many times. The rearrangement joins TRBV18 to TRBJ2-5; D ambiguous. The CDR3 spans 14 residues. Germline V gives CDR1 KGHSH, CDR2 LQKENI. Trimming took off 3 bases at V and 5 bases at J, with 13 bases between the two ends. The CDR3 sequence: CASSPVPLAETQYF. The DNA for the CDR3 is TGTGCCAGCTCACCGGTTCCATTGGCCGAGACCCAGTACTTC.

This clonotype has ten or more counts. V usage is TRBV5-5 and J usage is TRBJ2-1; 7 bases map to TRBD2. Trimming at V came to 5 bases and at J to 7 bases, leaving 3 bases not matched to a gene. Germline-derived CDR1 and CDR2 are SGHKS and YYEKEE (reference sequence). The length of the CDR3 is 12 residues. The CDR3 is CASRGEGNEQFF. CDR3 coding DNA: TGTGCCAGCAGGGGGGAGGGGAATGAGCAGTTCTTC.

This clonotype was counted many times. The J gene is TRBJ2-7, the V gene TRBV14; no clear D. V gave up 2 bases and J gave up 5 bases, with 10 bases separating them. CDR3 size: 13 residues. CDR1 and CDR2 from the germline V gene are SGHDN and FVKESK. CDR3 protein: CASSQILGNEQYF. The CDR3 DNA is TGTGCCAGCAGCCAAATCCTGGGCAACGAGCAGTACTTC.

This clonotype has a count of ten or more. This chain uses TRBV2 with TRBJ1-4; the D is unclear. V lost 8 bases and J lost 7, with 17 bases in between. Germline V lookup: CDR1 SNHLY, CDR2 FYNNEI. This CDR3 is 14 amino acids long. This CDR3 is CASEGGSETEKLFF. CDR3 DNA: TGTGCCAGCGAGGGTGGCAGTGAGACTGAAAAACTGTTTTTT. The whole variable domain, filled in from reference TRBV2 and TRBJ1-4, reads EPEVTQTPSHQVTQMGQEVILRCVPISNHLYFYWYRQILGQKVEFLVSFYNNEISEKSEIFDDQFSVERPDGSNFTLKIRSTKLEDSAMYFCASEGGSETEKLFFGSGTQLSVL.

This clonotype was recorded at least ten times. This chain links TRBV7-6 with TRBJ2-7; D is uncertain. V was shortened by 2 bases and J by 0 bases, with 8 bases between the two germline ends. CDR1 is SGHVS, CDR2 FNYEAQ, per germline. CDR3 length equals 14 residues. Here the CDR3 reads CASSLSSRSYEQYF. CDR3 in DNA: TGTGCCAGCAGCTTATCAAGTCGCTCCTACGAGCAGTACTTC.

In its sample, this clonotype was seen many times. The rearrangement links TRBV15 to TRBJ2-3, with D perhaps TRBD1 (5 bases). Looked up from germline, CDR1 is LNHNV and CDR2 is YYDKDF (reference sequence). The CDR3 has 14 residues. V was trimmed by 0 bases and J by 6 bases, leaving 10 bases between them. CDR3 sequence: CATSREGPLDTQYF. The CDR3 DNA is TGTGCCACCAGCAGAGAGGGGCCGTTGGATACGCAGTATTTT.

This clonotype was counted once. As the CDR3 is not closed by the conserved phenylalanine or tryptophan, this likely results from a read error. The chain employs TRBV20-1 and TRBJ1-2; a possible D gene is TRBD1 (6 bases). Germline V CDR1 and CDR2: DFQATT, SNEGSKA (reference sequence). The CDR3 totals 14 residues. The V end lost 5 bases, the J end lost 4 bases, and 17 bases lay between the germline ends. Here the CDR3 reads CSAVPRTAGYGYTL. The CDR3 bases are TGCAGTGCTGTCCCCAGGACAGCTGGCTATGGCTACACCCTC.

This chain links TRBV19 with TRBJ2-2; the match to TRBD1 covers 10 bases. Per the germline V gene, CDR1 is LNHDA and CDR2 is SQIVND (reference sequence). The CDR3 totals 14 residues. V lost 7 bases to trimming and J lost 4 bases; unmatched junction nucleotides: 3. The CDR3 loop reads CASNDRGRTGELFF. The CDR3 DNA reads as TGTGCCAGTAATGACAGGGGGCGCACCGGGGAGCTGTTTTTT.

This clonotype has only one observation. The chain is built from TRBV6-1 and TRBJ1-1; 9 bases match TRBD1. The CDR3 is 12 residues long. Germline-derived CDR1 and CDR2 are MNHNS and SASEGT. With V trimmed by 6 bases and J by 7 bases, 3 bases remained unmatched. CDR3 sequence (DNA): TGTGCCAGCAGCCGACAGGGGGATGAAGCTTTCTTT. The encoded protein is CASSRQGDEAFF.

The chain combines TRBV4-2 with TRBJ2-2; D might be TRBD1 or TRBD2, each matching 5 bases. This CDR3 comprises 14 residues. The V gene's germline CDR1 is LGHNA and CDR2 YNFKEQ. V was shortened by 5 bases and J by 5 bases, with 12 bases between the two germline ends. Written as DNA, the CDR3 is TGTGCCAGCAGCACCCGGGACGGAACCGGGGAGCTGTTTTTT. Translated, it gives CASSTRDGTGELFF.

Only one count was recorded for this clonotype. A read error is possible here, since a much larger clone lies one base away. The rearrangement uses TRBV29-1 and TRBJ1-1; tentative D call: TRBD1 (5 bases). CDR3 size: 14 residues. Trimming shortened V by 3 bases and J by 1 base, and 12 bases separated the two germline ends. The germline gives CDR1 SQVTM, CDR2 ANQGSEA. DNA of the CDR3: TGCAGCGTTGACCCCGCAGGGACGAACACTGAAGCTTTCTTT. Translated, it gives CSVDPAGTNTEAFF.

This clonotype was detected ten times or more. The chain is built from TRBV20-1 and TRBJ2-7; tentatively, D is TRBD1 or TRBD2 (5 bases each). The CDR3 has 13 amino acids. Germline V lookup: CDR1 DFQATT, CDR2 SNEGSKA (reference sequence). V was cut by 6 bases and J by 4 bases, with 16 bases left in between. The CDR3 sequence is CSAPRGLQYEQYF. The CDR3 DNA reads TGCAGTGCCCCCCGGGGCCTGCAATACGAGCAGTACTTC.

This clonotype was seen at least ten times. The rearrangement uses TRBV4-2 and TRBJ1-1; D is possibly TRBD1 (5 bases). V shed 0 bases and J shed 1 base, with 9 bases lying between them. Germline CDR1 LGHNA, CDR2 YNFKEQ. The CDR3 totals 15 residues. This CDR3 reads CASSQERQRNTEAFF. For the CDR3, the DNA is TGTGCCAGCAGCCAAGAAAGACAGAGGAACACTGAAGCTTTCTTT.

The chain carries TRBV14 and TRBJ2-1, with 13 bases fitting TRBD2. The V gene end was trimmed by 1 base and the J gene end by 8 bases; junction bases not matched to a gene: 14. The length of the CDR3 is 19 residues. Germline V gives CDR1 SGHDN, CDR2 FVKESK. The CDR3, as DNA: TGTGCCAGCAGCCAAGGGCAAGGAGACACGGGACTAGCGGGATATGAGCAGTTCTTC. Protein sequence: CASSQGQGDTGLAGYEQFF.

The rearrangement uses TRBV4-1 and TRBJ2-2; possibly TRBD2 for D (6 bases). CDR1 is MGHRA and CDR2 is YSYEKL in the germline V gene. CDR3 length equals 14 residues. The V end was cut by 2 bases, the J end by 7 bases, with 11 bases between. DNA for the CDR3: TGCGCCAGCAGCCAACCGGGGGTCGGCGGGGAGCTGTTTTTT. Translated: CASSQPGVGGELFF.

On this clonotype: This may come from a read error, since a much larger clone is one base off. The gene calls are TRBV7-9 and TRBJ2-1; D remains ambiguous. Germline CDR1 SEHNR, CDR2 FQNEAQ (reference sequence). This CDR3 is built from 14 residues. Between the trimmed V and J ends, which lost 8 bases and 10 bases, there was a span of 21 bases. The CDR3 DNA reads as TGTGCCAGCTCCGGGCCGGCGGTGGGCTGGGAGCAGTTCTTC. Its translation is CASSGPAVGWEQFF. The variable domain in full, with the rest retrieved from reference TRBV7-9 and TRBJ2-1, is DTGVSQNPRHKITKRGQNVTFRCDPISEHNRLYWYRQTLGQGPEFLTYFQNEAQLEKSRLLSDRFSAERPKGSFSTLEIQRTEQGDSAMYLCASSGPAVGWEQFFGPGTRLTVL.

This clonotype was detected ten times or more. This chain connects TRBV5-1 to TRBJ1-2; 11 bases map to TRBD1. The CDR3 has 14 residues. Germline-derived CDR1 and CDR2 are SGHRS and YFSETQ. V dropped 4 bases and J dropped 8; count of bases not matched to a gene: 7. CDR3 coding DNA: TGCGCCAGCAGCCCGGACAGGGGGCGGGAGGGCTACACCTTC. Its protein is CASSPDRGREGYTF.

The chain combines TRBV20-1 with TRBJ2-7, with 9 bases identical to TRBD2. From germline, CDR1 is DFQATT and CDR2 SNEGSKA (reference sequence). Germline trimming cut 2 bases from V and 6 bases from J; bases unmatched to any gene: 11. The CDR3 consists of 15 residues. CDR3 nucleotides: TGCAGTGCTAGACCCGGGTCTAGCGGGAATCGCGAGCAGTACTTC. Protein sequence: CSARPGSSGNREQYF.